This T cell receptor (beta chain) was documented in a study of shared clonotypes between healthy human individuals. TCRdb's table, derived via immunoSEQ multiplex PCR, lists solely in-frame clones and lacks some. Among about 380,000 clones listed, about 96% were seen once. Trimming took 5 bases from V and 3 from J, leaving 7 bases between them. CDR1 is DFQATT, CDR2 SNEGSKA, per germline (reference sequence). The CDR3 has 11 amino acids. This receptor was taken from a man aged 25-45 years in good health. Sample: memory CD8+ T cells sorted from blood. Documented subset: CD45RO+ cells pooled with CCR7-negative TemRA cells. The V call is TRBV20-1, the J call TRBJ2-5; no clear D. CDR3: CSARPEETQYF. The CDR3 DNA sequence: TGCAGTGCTCGGCCTGAAGAGACCCAGTACTTC.